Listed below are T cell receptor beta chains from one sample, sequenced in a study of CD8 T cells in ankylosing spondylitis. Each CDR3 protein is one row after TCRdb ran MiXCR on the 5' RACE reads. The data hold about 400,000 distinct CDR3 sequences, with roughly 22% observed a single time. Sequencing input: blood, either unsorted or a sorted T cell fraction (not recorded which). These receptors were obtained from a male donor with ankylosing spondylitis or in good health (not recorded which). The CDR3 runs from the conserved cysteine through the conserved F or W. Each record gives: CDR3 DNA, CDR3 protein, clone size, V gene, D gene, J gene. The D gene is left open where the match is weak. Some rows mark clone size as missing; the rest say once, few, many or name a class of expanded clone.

CDR3nt: TGTGCCAGCAGCGTAGGCAGCCCGGCCCCTGAGCAGTTCTTC
CDR3aa: CASSVGSPAPEQFF
abundance: few
v_gene: TRBV9
d_gene: NA
j_gene: TRBJ2-1

CDR3nt: TGTGCCAGCAGCTTGCTGACAGGGGAAGGGTATGATGAGCAGTTCTTC
CDR3aa: CASSLLTGEGYDEQFF
abundance: once
v_gene: TRBV5-6
d_gene: TRBD1
j_gene: TRBJ2-1

CDR3nt: TGTGCCAGCAGCCCTGTTAACGAAGATCAGCCCCAGCATTTT
CDR3aa: CASSPVNEDQPQHF
abundance: NA
v_gene: TRBV12-3/TRBV12-4
d_gene: NA
j_gene: TRBJ1-5

CDR3nt: TGTGCCACCAGCGGGGGTGCAACTAATGAAAAACTGTTTTTT
CDR3aa: CATSGGATNEKLFF
abundance: few
v_gene: TRBV15
d_gene: NA
j_gene: TRBJ1-4

CDR3nt: TGTGCCAGCAGTCCCTATAGCGGACCCTACAATGAGCAGTTCTTC
CDR3aa: CASSPYSGPYNEQFF
abundance: few
v_gene: TRBV12-3/TRBV12-4
d_gene: NA
j_gene: TRBJ2-1

CDR3nt: TGTGCCAGCAGGGACCGTAACACAGATACGCAGTATTTT
CDR3aa: CASRDRNTDTQYF
abundance: few
v_gene: TRBV5-6
d_gene: NA
j_gene: TRBJ2-3

CDR3nt: TGTGCCAGCAGTTATACACCAGATACGCAGTATTTT
CDR3aa: CASSYTPDTQYF
abundance: many
v_gene: TRBV6-1
d_gene: NA
j_gene: TRBJ2-3

CDR3nt: TGTGCCAGCAGTTTGGTTCAGGGGCCCTACGAGCAGTACTTC
CDR3aa: CASSLVQGPYEQYF
abundance: NA
v_gene: TRBV12-3/TRBV12-4
d_gene: NA
j_gene: TRBJ2-7

CDR3nt: TGCGCCAGCAGCCACATGACTAGCGAGAAGTTCTTC
CDR3aa: CASSHMTSEKFF
abundance: few
v_gene: TRBV4-1
d_gene: TRBD2
j_gene: TRBJ2-1

CDR3nt: TGTGCCAGCAGCCCAGGGGGAGATACGCAGTATTTT
CDR3aa: CASSPGGDTQYF
abundance: many
v_gene: TRBV12-3/TRBV12-4
d_gene: TRBD1
j_gene: TRBJ2-3

CDR3nt: TGCGCCAGCAGCCAAGGTGATTCACCCCTCCACTTT
CDR3aa: CASSQGDSPLHF
abundance: few
v_gene: TRBV4-1
d_gene: NA
j_gene: TRBJ1-6

CDR3nt: TGTGCCAGCCTACGGATCTCCTACGAGCAGTACTTC
CDR3aa: CASLRISYEQYF
abundance: few
v_gene: TRBV6-1
d_gene: NA
j_gene: TRBJ2-7

CDR3nt: TGTGCCAGCAGCCGCCGACAGGGAAGCTCCTACGAGCAGTACTTC
CDR3aa: CASSRRQGSSYEQYF
abundance: NA
v_gene: TRBV7-9
d_gene: TRBD1
j_gene: TRBJ2-7

CDR3nt: TGCGCCAGCAGCCAAGATATCCCGGAACAATATAGCAATCAGCCCCAGCATTTT
CDR3aa: CASSQDIPEQYSNQPQHF
abundance: few
v_gene: TRBV4-1
d_gene: NA
j_gene: TRBJ1-5

CDR3nt: TGTGCCAGCAGCTTAATCGTTAGCGGGGGGGCGGGGACCCAGTACTTC
CDR3aa: CASSLIVSGGAGTQYF
abundance: NA
v_gene: TRBV7-2
d_gene: TRBD2
j_gene: TRBJ2-5

CDR3nt: TGTGCCAGCAGTTACACCGACAGGGCTTACTACTCCTTC
CDR3aa: CASSYTDRAYYSF
abundance: few
v_gene: TRBV6-5
d_gene: TRBD1
j_gene: TRBJ1-2

CDR3nt: TGTGCCAGCAGCTCAAACCACGGACTAGCTTCGTCGGAGACCCAGTACTTC
CDR3aa: CASSSNHGLASSETQYF
abundance: NA
v_gene: TRBV11-1
d_gene: TRBD2
j_gene: TRBJ2-5

CDR3nt: TGTGCCAGCAGCCCCCGGACTAGAATGGAATCTGGGGAGCTGTTTTTT
CDR3aa: CASSPRTRMESGELFF
abundance: NA
v_gene: TRBV3-1
d_gene: TRBD2
j_gene: TRBJ2-2

CDR3nt: TGTGCCAGCAGCCAAGATCGAGGACAGTCGATATTCTACAATGAGCAGTTCTTC
CDR3aa: CASSQDRGQSIFYNEQFF
abundance: few
v_gene: TRBV3-1
d_gene: NA
j_gene: TRBJ2-1

CDR3nt: TGTGCCAGCAGCTCCTCCCGACAGGGAAGCAACACCGGGGAGCTGTTTTTT
CDR3aa: CASSSSRQGSNTGELFF
abundance: NA
v_gene: TRBV7-9
d_gene: TRBD1
j_gene: TRBJ2-2

CDR3nt: TGTGCCAGCAGTTTCATTCGGGGAACTATCGAGGGCGAGCAGTACTTC
CDR3aa: CASSFIRGTIEGEQYF
abundance: few
v_gene: TRBV28
d_gene: NA
j_gene: TRBJ2-7

CDR3nt: TGTGCCAGCAGCCCGGACACCCTCGGGGGCTACACCTTC
CDR3aa: CASSPDTLGGYTF
abundance: few
v_gene: TRBV7-2
d_gene: NA
j_gene: TRBJ1-2

CDR3nt: TGTGCCAGCAGCTTAGCGCCAAAAACGGGGGCGCTACCCTACGAGCAGTACTTC
CDR3aa: CASSLAPKTGALPYEQYF
abundance: few
v_gene: TRBV7-6
d_gene: NA
j_gene: TRBJ2-7